A single sample is the source of the 2 T cell receptor beta chains below, sequenced in a study of cytomegalovirus exposure and HLA in healthy donors. It was with 60 Vbeta and 13 Jbeta primers that the PCR ran. Assay used: immunoSEQ multiplex PCR; TCRdb lists only in-frame clones, some missing. The profile shows roughly 200,000 clones, 79% of them singletons. The sample comprised PBMCs. The receptors were gathered from a girl between 10 and 17 years old in good health and CMV-seropositive.

The chain combines TRBV6-6 with TRBJ1-3, with a possible D match to TRBD1 (6 bases). CDR1 is MNHNY and CDR2 is SVGAGI in the germline V gene (reference sequence). With 5 bases removed from V and 4 bases from J, the gap between germline ends came to 15 bases. The CDR3 totals 15 residues. The CDR3 DNA sequence: TGTGCCAGCAGTCCCCAGGGGTCTACCGGAAACACCATATATTTT. This codes for CASSPQGSTGNTIYF.

This clone was detected once. The gene calls are TRBV4-3 and TRBJ2-7; 8 bases are shared with TRBD1. The CDR3 has 15 amino acids. J lost 0 bases, V lost 3 bases, and 4 bases had no gene match. Germline CDR1 reads LGHNA; CDR2 reads YSLEER. The CDR3 DNA is TGCGCCAGCAGCCAGCGGGACAGGTTCTCCTACGAGCAGTACTTC. Its protein is CASSQRDRFSYEQYF.